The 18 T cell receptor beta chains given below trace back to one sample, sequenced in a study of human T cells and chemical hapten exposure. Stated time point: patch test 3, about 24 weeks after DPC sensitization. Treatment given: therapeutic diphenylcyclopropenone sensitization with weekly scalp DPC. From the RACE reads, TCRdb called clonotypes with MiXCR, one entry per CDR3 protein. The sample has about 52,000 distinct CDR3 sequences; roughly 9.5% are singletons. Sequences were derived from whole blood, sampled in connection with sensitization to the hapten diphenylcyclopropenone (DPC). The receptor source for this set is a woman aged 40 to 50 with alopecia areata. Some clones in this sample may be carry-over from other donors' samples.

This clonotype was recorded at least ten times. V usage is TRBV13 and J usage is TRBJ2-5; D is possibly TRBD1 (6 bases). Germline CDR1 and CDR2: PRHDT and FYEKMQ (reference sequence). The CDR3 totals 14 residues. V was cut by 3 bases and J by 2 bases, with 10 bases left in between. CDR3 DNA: TGTGCCAGCAGCTTCCGGACAGTTCAAGAGACCCAGTACTTC. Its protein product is CASSFRTVQETQYF.

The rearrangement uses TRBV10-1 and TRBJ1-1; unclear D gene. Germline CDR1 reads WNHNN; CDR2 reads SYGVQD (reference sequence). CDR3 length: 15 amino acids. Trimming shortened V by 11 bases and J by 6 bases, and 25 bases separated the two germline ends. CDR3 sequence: CAQLRTCTRLSEAFF. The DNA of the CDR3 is TGCGCCCAACTCAGGACGTGCACCCGGCTGTCTGAAGCTTTCTTT.

CDR3: CASSQQQGAYEQYF. DNA of the CDR3: TGCGCCAGCAGCCAACAACAGGGGGCATACGAGCAGTACTTC. The V gene is TRBV4-1, the J gene TRBJ2-7; 9 bases line up with TRBD1. Germline trimming cut 2 bases from V and 4 bases from J; bases unmatched to any gene: 3. CDR1 is MGHRA, CDR2 YSYEKL, per germline. This CDR3 region has 14 residues.

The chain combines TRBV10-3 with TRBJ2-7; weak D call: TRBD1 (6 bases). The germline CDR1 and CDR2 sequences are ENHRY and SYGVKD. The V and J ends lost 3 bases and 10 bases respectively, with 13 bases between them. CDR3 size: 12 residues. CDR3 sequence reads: CAISDAEGVQYF. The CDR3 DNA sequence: TGTGCCATCAGTGATGCCGAGGGGGTTCAGTACTTC.

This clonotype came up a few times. The CDR3 spells CASSLGPTNSPLHF. CDR3 sequence (DNA): TGTGCCAGCAGCTTAGGTCCGACTAATTCACCCCTCCACTTT. The chain recombines TRBV11-3 with TRBJ1-6; D not certain. Trimming removed 1 base at V and 6 bases at J, with 7 bases between. Germline CDR1 is SGHNT and CDR2 is YENEEA. The CDR3 runs 14 residues.

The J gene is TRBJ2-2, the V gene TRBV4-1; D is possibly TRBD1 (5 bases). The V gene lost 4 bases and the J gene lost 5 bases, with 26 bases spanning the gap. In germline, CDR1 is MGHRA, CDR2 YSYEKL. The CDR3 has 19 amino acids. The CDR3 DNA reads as TGCGCCAGCAGCCTCGGACCTTGGGGAAGGGGCACGAGGACCGGGGAGCTGTTTTTT. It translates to CASSLGPWGRGTRTGELFF.

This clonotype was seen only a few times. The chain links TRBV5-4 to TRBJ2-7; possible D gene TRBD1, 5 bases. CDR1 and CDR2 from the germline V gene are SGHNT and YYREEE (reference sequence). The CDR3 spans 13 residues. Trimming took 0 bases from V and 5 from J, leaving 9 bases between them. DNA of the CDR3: TGTGCCAGCAGCTTGGGGACAAGGGACGAGCAGTACTTC. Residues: CASSLGTRDEQYF.

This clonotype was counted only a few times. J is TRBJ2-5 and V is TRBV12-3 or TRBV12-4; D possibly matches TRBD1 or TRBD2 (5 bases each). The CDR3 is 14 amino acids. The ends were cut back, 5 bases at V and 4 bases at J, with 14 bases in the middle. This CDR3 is CASSLGTVGETQYF. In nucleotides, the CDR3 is TGTGCCAGCAGTCTGGGGACGGTAGGAGAGACCCAGTACTTC.

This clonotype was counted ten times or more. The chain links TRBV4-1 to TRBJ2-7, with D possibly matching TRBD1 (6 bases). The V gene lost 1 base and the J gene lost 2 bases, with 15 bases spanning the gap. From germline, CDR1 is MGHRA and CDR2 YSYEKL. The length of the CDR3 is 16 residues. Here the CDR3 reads CASSQAIGTKAYEQYF. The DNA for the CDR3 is TGCGCCAGCAGCCAAGCAATAGGGACAAAGGCCTACGAGCAGTACTTC.

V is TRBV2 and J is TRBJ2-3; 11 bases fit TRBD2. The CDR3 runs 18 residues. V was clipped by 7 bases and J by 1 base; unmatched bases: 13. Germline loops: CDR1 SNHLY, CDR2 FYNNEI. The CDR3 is CASIPELAGGTGTDTQYF. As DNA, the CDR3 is TGTGCCAGCATACCGGAGCTAGCGGGGGGAACCGGCACAGATACGCAGTATTTT.

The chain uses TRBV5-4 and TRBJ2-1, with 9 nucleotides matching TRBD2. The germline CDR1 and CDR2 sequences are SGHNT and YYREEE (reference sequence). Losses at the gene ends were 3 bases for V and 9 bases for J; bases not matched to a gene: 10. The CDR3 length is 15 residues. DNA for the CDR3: TGTGCCAGCAGCTCACCGGGACTAGCTGACAGTGAGCAGTTCTTC. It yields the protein CASSSPGLADSEQFF. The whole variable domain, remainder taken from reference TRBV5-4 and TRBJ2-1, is ETGVTQSPTHLIKTRGQQVTLRCSSQSGHNTVSWYQQALGQGPQFIFQYYREEENGRGNFPPRFSGLQFPNYSSELNVNALELDDSALYLCASSSPGLADSEQFFGPGTRLTVL.

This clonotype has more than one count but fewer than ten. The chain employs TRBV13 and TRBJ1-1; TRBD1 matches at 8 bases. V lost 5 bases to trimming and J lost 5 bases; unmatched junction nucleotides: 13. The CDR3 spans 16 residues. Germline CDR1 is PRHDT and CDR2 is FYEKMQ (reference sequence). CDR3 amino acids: CASSARTGSFWTEAFF. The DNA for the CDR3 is TGTGCCAGCAGCGCCCGGACAGGGTCTTTTTGGACTGAAGCTTTCTTT.

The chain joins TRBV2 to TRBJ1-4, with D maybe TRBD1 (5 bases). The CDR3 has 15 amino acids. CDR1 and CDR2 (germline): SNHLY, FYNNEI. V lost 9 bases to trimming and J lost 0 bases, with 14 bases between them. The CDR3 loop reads CASQTTGSTNEKLFF. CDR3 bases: TGTGCCAGTCAGACCACAGGTTCAACTAATGAAAAACTGTTTTTT.

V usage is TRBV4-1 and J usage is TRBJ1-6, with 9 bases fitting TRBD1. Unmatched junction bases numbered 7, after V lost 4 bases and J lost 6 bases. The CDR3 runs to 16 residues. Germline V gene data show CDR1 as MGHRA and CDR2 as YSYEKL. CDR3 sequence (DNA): TGCGCCAGCAGCCTCGACAGGGGGAATATTAATTCACCCCTCCACTTT. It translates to CASSLDRGNINSPLHF.

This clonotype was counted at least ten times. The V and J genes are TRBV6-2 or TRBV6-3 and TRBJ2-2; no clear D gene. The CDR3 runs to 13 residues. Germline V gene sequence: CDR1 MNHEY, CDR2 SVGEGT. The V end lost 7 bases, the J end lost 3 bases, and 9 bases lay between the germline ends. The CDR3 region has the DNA TGTGCCAGCACGCATGGAGACACCGGGGAGCTGTTTTTT. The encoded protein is CASTHGDTGELFF.

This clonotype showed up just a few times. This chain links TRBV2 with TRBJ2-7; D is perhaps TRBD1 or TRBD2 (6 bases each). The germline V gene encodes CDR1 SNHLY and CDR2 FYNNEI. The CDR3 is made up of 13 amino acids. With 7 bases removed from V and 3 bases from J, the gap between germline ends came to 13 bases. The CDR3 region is CASIPGGDYEQYF. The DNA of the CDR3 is TGTGCCAGCATCCCCGGGGGCGACTACGAGCAGTACTTC.

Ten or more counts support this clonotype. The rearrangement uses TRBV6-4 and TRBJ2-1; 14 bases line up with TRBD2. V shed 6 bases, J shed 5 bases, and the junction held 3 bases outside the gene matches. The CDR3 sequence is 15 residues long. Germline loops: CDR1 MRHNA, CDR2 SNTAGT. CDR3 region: CASSPGLAGDNEQFF. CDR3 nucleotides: TGTGCCAGCAGCCCGGGACTAGCGGGGGACAATGAGCAGTTCTTC.

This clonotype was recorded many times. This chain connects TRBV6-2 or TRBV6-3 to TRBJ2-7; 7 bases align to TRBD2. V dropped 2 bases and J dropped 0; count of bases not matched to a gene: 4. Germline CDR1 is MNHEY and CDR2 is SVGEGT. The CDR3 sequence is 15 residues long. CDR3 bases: TGTGCCAGCAGTTACGGGCGGGGGAGCTCCTACGAGCAGTACTTC. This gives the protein CASSYGRGSSYEQYF.